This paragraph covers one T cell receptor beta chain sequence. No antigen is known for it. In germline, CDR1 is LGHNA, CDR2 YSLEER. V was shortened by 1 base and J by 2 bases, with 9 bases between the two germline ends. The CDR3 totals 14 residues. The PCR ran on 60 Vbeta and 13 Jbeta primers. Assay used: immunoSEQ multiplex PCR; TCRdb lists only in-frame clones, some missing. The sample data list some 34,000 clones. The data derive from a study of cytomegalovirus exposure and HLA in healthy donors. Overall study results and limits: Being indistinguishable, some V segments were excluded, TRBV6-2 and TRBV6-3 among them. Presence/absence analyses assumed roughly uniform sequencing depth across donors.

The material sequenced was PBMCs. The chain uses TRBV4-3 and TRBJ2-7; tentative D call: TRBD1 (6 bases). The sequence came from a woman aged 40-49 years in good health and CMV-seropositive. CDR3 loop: CASSQGTVTYEQYF. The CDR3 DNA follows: TGCGCCAGCAGCCAAGGGACAGTGACCTACGAGCAGTACTTC.